This T cell receptor (beta chain) came from a study of CD8+ T cells in alopecia areata. Note on this clone: Its specificity is not known.

Extraction of RNA preceded its reverse transcription into cDNA, which served as the sequencing template. Some clones are missing from TCRdb's copy, which holds only in-frame ones; the method was immunoSEQ multiplex PCR. This table has fewer than 350,000 clones, 58% appearing once. Study findings and constraints: Greater clonality was observed in lesional scalp samples, especially alopecia totalis/universalis, versus normal scalp. Among the top 100, expanded CD8+ clones were significantly decreased by tofacitinib, as was scalp clonality.

Germline V gene sequence: CDR1 SQVTM, CDR2 ANQGSEA. This CDR3 is 14 amino acids long. The J segment lost 5 bases and the V segment lost 7 bases, leaving 13 bases of the junction unmatched. Specified treatment: oral pan-JAK inhibitor, 5-10 mg twice daily. The rearrangement uses TRBV29-1 and TRBJ2-5, with 7 bases identical to TRBD1. The input for sequencing was CD4+ T cells sorted from blood, taken at week 24, from a patient treated with tofacitinib. The source of this sequence is a human donor with alopecia areata. In DNA form, the CDR3 reads TGCAGCGCCCTAGGGGGCAGGGGTCGGGAGACCCAGTACTTC. Protein: CSALGGRGRETQYF.